This T cell receptor beta chain was documented in a study of neoadjuvant anti-PD-1 for oral cavity cancer. V was shortened by 5 bases and J by 7 bases, with 9 bases between the two germline ends. Germline V gives CDR1 MNHEY, CDR2 SVGAGI. This CDR3 region has 11 residues. General study results and limits: Post-nivolumab, blood T cell clonality was significantly elevated in non-responders. Each response group had just a few patients in TCR analyses.

Documented time point: after neoadjuvant nivolumab, at surgical resection. These newly diagnosed stage II-IVA oral cavity squamous cell carcinoma patients had no prior systemic or radiation treatment. Assay: immunoSEQ multiplex PCR; the TCRdb copy retains only in-frame clones and omits some. Of about 14,000 clones in the sample, around 70% were seen once. As regards this clone: The antigen is not known.

The sequenced sample was PBMCs, obtained after nivolumab (anti-PD-1) treatment. The TCR sequence derives from a person aged 35-79 years with oral cavity squamous cell carcinoma. V and J are TRBV6-5 and TRBJ2-7; possibly TRBD1 for D (5 bases). In DNA, the CDR3 is TGTGCCAGCAGTGGTAAGGGGGAGCAGTACTTC. Amino acid sequence: CASSGKGEQYF.